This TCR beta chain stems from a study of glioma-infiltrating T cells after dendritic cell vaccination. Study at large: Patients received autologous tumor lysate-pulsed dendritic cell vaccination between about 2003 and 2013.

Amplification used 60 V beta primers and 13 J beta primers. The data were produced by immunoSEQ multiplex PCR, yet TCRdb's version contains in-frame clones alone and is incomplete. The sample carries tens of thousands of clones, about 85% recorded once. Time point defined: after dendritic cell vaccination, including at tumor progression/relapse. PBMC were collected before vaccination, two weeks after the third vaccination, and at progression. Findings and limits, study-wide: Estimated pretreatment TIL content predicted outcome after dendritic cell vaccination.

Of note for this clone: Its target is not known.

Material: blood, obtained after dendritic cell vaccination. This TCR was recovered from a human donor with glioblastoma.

The chain's CDR3 is CASSVSAGGPYEQYF. Here the CDR3 DNA reads TGTGCCAGCAGCGTATCTGCGGGGGGCCCCTACGAGCAGTACTTC. This chain joins TRBV9 and TRBJ2-7, with 8 bases matching TRBD2. Trimming removed 1 base from V and 2 bases from J; junction bases left unmatched: 5. Germline V gene lookup returns CDR1 SGDLS and CDR2 YYNGEE. The CDR3 consists of 15 residues.